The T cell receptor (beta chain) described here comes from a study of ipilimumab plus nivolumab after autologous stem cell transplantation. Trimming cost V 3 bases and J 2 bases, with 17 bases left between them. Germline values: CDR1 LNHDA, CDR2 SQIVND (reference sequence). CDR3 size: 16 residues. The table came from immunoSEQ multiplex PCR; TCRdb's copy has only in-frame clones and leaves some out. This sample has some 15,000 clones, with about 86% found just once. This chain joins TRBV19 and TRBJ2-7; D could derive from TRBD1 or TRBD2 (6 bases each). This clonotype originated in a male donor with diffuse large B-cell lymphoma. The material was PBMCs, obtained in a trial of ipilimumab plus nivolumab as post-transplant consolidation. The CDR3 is CASSIRTVSGAYEQYF. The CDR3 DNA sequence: TGTGCCAGTAGTATCCGGACAGTCTCGGGGGCCTACGAGCAGTACTTC.